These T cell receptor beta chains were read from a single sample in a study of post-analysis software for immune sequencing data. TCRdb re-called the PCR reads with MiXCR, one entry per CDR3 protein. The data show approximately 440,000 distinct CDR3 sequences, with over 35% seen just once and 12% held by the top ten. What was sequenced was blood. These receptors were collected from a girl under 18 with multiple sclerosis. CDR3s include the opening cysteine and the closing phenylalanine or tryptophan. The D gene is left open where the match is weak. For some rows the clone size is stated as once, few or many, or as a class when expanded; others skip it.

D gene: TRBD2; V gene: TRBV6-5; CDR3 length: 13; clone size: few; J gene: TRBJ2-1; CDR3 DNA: TGTGCCAGCAGCCCCGGACTAGTGGTAGAGCAGTTCTTC; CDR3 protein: CASSPGLVVEQFF
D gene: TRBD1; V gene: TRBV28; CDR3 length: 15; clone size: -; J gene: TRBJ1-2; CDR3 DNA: TGTGCCAGCAGTTTATCCGACACAGGGGTTTATGGCTACACCTTC; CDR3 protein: CASSLSDTGVYGYTF
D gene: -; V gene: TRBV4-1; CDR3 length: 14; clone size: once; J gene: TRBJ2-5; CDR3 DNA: TGCGCCAGCAGCCGGCCCCGGGACCAAGAGACCCAGTACTTC; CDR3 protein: CASSRPRDQETQYF
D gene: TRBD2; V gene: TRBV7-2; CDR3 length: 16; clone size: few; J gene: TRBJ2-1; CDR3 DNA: TGTGCCAGCAGCTTAGGGACTAGCGGGAGGGCGAATGAGCAGTTCTTC; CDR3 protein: CASSLGTSGRANEQFF
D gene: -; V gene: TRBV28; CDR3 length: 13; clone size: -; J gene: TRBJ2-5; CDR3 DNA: TGTGCCAGCAGTTTAGGGTGGCAAGAGACCCAGTACTTC; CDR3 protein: CASSLGWQETQYF
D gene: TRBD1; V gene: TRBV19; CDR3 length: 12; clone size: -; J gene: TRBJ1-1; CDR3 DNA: TGTGCCAGTAGCACAGGGGCCCCTGAAGCTTTCTTT; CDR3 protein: CASSTGAPEAFF
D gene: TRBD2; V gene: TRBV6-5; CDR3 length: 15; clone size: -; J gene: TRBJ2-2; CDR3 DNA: TGTGCCAGCAGTTGGGGAACTAGCGGGAGTGGGGAGCTGTTTTTT; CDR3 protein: CASSWGTSGSGELFF
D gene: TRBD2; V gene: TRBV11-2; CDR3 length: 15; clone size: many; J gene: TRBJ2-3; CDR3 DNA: TGTGCCAGCAGCCAGCTACTAGCGGGAGTAGGAACGCAGTATTTT; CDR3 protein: CASSQLLAGVGTQYF
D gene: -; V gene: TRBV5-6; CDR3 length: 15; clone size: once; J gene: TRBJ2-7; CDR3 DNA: TGTGCCAGCAGCGGGGGCCAAATCCGGTCCTACGAGCAGTACTTC; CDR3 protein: CASSGGQIRSYEQYF
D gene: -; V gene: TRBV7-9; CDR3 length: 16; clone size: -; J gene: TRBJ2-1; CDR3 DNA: TGTGCCAGCAGCTTAGGTACGGGACCGCTACAAGAGACCCAGTTCTTC; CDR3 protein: CASSLGTGPLQETQFF
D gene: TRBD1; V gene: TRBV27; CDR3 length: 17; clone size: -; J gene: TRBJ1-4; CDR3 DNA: TGTGCCAGCAGTCAGCCGGGACAGGGGGCTGAGGGTGAAAAACTGTTTTTT; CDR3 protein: CASSQPGQGAEGEKLFF
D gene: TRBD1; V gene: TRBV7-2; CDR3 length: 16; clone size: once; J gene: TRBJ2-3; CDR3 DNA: TGTGCCAGCAGCCGGATGACAGGGGAGGCCACAGATACGCAGTATTTT; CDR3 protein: CASSRMTGEATDTQYF
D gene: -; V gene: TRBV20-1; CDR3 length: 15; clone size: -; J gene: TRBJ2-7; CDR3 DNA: TGCAGTGCTAGAGATCCGCTAGCGCTGGGGGCCGAGCAGTACTTC; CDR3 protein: CSARDPLALGAEQYF
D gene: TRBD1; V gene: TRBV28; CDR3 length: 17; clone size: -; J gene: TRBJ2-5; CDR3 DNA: TGTGCCAGCACCCCTCATGGGGACAGGGGCGGTGCAGAGACCCAGTACTTC; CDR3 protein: CASTPHGDRGGAETQYF
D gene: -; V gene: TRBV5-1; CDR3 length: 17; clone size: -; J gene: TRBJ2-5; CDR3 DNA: TGCGCCAGCAGCGCCCAACCACAGGGCCGATTCCAAGAGACCCAGTACTTC; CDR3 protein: CASSAQPQGRFQETQYF
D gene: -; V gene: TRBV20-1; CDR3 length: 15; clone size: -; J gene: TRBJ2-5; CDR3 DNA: TGCAGTGCCCCCCGGGCGGGACTGTCCTACAATGAGCAGTACTTC; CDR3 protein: CSAPRAGLSYNEQYF
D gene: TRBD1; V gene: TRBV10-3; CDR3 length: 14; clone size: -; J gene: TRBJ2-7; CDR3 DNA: TGTGCCATCAGGGGGACAGGGAACCCCTACGAGCAGTACTTC; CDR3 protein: CAIRGTGNPYEQYF
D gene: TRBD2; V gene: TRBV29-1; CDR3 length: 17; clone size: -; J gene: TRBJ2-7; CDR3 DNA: TGCAGCGTCGTTATAGTCGTTGAGCGGGAGGTAGGTGACGAGCAGTACTTC; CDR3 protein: CSVVIVVEREVGDEQYF
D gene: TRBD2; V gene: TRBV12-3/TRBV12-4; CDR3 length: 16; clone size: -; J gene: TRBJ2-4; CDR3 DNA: TGTGCCAGCAGTTTCGGGAGGACCATAGCCAAAAACATTCAGTACTTC; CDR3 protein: CASSFGRTIAKNIQYF
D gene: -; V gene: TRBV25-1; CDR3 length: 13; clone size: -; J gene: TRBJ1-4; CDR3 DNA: TGTGCCAGCAGTGATTCCTATGGGGAAAAACTGTTTTTT; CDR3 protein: CASSDSYGEKLFF
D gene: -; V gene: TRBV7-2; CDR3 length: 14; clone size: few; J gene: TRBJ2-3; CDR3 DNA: TGTGCCAGCAGCTTAGGACAGGCAGCAGATACGCAGTATTTT; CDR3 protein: CASSLGQAADTQYF
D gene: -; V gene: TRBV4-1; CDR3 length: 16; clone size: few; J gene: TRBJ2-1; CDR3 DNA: TGCGCCAGCAGCCAAGGACAAGGGAACTCCTACAATGAGCAGTTCTTC; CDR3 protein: CASSQGQGNSYNEQFF
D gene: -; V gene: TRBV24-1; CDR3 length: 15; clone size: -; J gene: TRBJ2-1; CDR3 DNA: TGTGCCACCAGTGATTTCTACGTACCCCTCAATGAGCAGTTCTTC; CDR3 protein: CATSDFYVPLNEQFF
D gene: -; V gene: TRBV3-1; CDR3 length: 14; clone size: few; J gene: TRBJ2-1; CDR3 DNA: TGTGCCAGCAGCCGCGGGACAGATTCCAATGAGCAGTTCTTC; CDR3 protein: CASSRGTDSNEQFF
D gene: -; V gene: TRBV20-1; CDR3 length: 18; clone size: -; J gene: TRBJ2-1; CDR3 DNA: TGCAGTGCTAGAGATCCGGGTTGGGAAGCACCCAATCCTAATGAGCAGTTCTTC; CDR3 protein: CSARDPGWEAPNPNEQFF
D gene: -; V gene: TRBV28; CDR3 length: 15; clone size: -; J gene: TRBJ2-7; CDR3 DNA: TGTGCCAGCAGTTTCAACCCGGGACGTATTAGAGAGCAGTACTTC; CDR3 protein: CASSFNPGRIREQYF
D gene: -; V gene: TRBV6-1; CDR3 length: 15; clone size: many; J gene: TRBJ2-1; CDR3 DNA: TGTGCCGGCTCTTCCACCCGCATTCTCTACAATGAGCAGTTCTTC; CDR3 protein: CAGSSTRILYNEQFF
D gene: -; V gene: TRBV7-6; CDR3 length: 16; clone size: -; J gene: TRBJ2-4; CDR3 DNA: TGTGCCAGCAGCCCCGAGCAGGGGAGAGCCAAAAACATTCAGTACTTC; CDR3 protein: CASSPEQGRAKNIQYF
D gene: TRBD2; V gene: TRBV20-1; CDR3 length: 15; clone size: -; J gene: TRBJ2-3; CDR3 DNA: TGCAGTGCTAGTAAGCTAGCGGGAAAGACAGATACGCAGTATTTT; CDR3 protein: CSASKLAGKTDTQYF
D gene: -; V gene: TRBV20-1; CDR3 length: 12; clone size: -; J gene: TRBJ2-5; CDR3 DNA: TGCAGTGCTGTCAGTACCCAAGAGACCCAGTACTTC; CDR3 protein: CSAVSTQETQYF
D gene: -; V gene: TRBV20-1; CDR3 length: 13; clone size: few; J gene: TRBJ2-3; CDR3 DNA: TGCAGTGCTAGAGAGACCCGGCGGGATACGCAGTATTTT; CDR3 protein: CSARETRRDTQYF
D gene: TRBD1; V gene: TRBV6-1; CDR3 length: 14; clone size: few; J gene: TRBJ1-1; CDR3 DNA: TGTGCCAGCATCCGGGACAGGGGGAACACTGAAGCTTTCTTT; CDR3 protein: CASIRDRGNTEAFF